This T cell receptor (beta chain) derives from a study of blood T cell repertoires in COVID-19. Study-wide background: Whether acute or convalescent, the COVID-19 samples came from the United States, Italy and Spain.

Participants, roughly 18 to 100 years old, spanned under 25 US areas. Participants' reported clinical history set cohort assignment. Sequenced by immunoSEQ multiplex PCR; TCRdb stores in-frame clones only, minus some. The sample consists of about 440,000 clones, about 85% of them appearing once. This CDR3 has 17 residues. The receptor's source is a woman aged 18-35 years with acute COVID-19. The material sequenced was PBMCs or T cells enriched from blood (not recorded which). The rearrangement links TRBV12-2 to TRBJ2-2; TRBD2, the table's D call, lacks a check against the DNA. TRBV12-2 is marked as a pseudogene. Here the CDR3 DNA reads TGTGCAAGTCGCTTACCGCCTAGCGGGAGTCAAACCGGGGAGCTGTTTTTT. Its protein is CASRLPPSGSQTGELFF.